The 18 T cell receptor beta chains listed next were all sequenced from one sample in a study of blood T cell repertoires in COVID-19 (TCRdb year 2020). The library was generated by the immunoSEQ multiplex PCR assay. TCRdb's version of the immuneACCESS table is confined to in-frame rearrangements and falls short of the full clone set. An unresolved V gene accounts for under half of the shortfall where checked; the remainder is of unknown origin. The sample records a few hundred thousand clones, 70% to 90% of which are singletons. The ten largest account for less than 2.5% of the sample. The sequenced sample was PBMCs or T cells enriched from blood (not recorded which). The receptors here all came from a man younger than 40 who had recovered from COVID-19.

V gene TRBV6-2 or TRBV6-3 combines with J gene TRBJ1-6; perhaps TRBD1 as D (6 bases). The V and J ends lost 3 bases and 7 bases respectively, with 13 bases between them. There are 15 residues in the CDR3. CDR1 and CDR2 from the germline V gene are MNHEY and SVGEGT. CDR3 protein: CASSYIRGRNSPLHF. The CDR3 DNA reads as TGTGCCAGCAGTTATATCAGGGGACGCAATTCACCCCTCCACTTT.

The DNA for the CDR3 is TGTGCCAGTAGTACCGGACAGGCAGGCGAGACCCAGTACTTC. It specifies CASSTGQAGETQYF. The chain joins TRBV19 to TRBJ2-5; TRBD1 matches at 7 bases. V trimming: 4 bases; J trimming: 5 bases; junction bases outside the gene matches: 7. Per germline, CDR1 LNHDA and CDR2 SQIVND (reference sequence). The CDR3 is made up of 14 amino acids.

The V and J genes are TRBV7-2 and TRBJ1-2, with a possible D match to TRBD1 (6 bases). V was cut by 10 bases and J by 3 bases, with 15 bases left in between. The germline V gene encodes CDR1 SGHTA and CDR2 FQGNSA. The CDR3 runs to 13 residues. CDR3: CATRQDWDYGYTF. CDR3 in DNA: TGTGCCACCCGACAGGATTGGGACTATGGCTACACCTTC.

The genes are TRBV7-9 and TRBJ1-6; the match to TRBD1 covers 7 bases. CDR3 length equals 14 residues. Per germline, CDR1 SEHNR and CDR2 FQNEAQ (reference sequence). V trimming: 2 bases; J trimming: 9 bases; junction bases outside the gene matches: 4. The CDR3 DNA follows: TGTGCCAGCAGCTTACCAGGGGGAATTTCACCCCTCCACTTT. As protein: CASSLPGGISPLHF.

CDR3 sequence reads: CASSDPGTGRLFF. Written as DNA, the CDR3 is TGTGCCAGCAGTGATCCCGGGACAGGGAGGCTGTTTTTT. The chain couples TRBV6-1 to TRBJ1-4, with TRBD1 matching over 9 bases. The CDR3 spans 13 residues. Trimming removed 3 bases from V and 14 bases from J; junction bases left unmatched: 7. In germline, CDR1 is MNHNS, CDR2 SASEGT.

The chain is built from TRBV11-1 and TRBJ1-1; unclear D gene. Germline lookup yields CDR1 SGHAT and CDR2 FQDESV (reference sequence). V was cut by 1 base and J by 5 bases, with 11 bases left in between. The CDR3 sequence is 14 residues long. DNA of the CDR3: TGTGCCAGCAGCTTAGACCCTCGCGGGACTGAAGCTTTCTTT. As protein: CASSLDPRGTEAFF.

The chain carries TRBV12-3 or TRBV12-4 and TRBJ1-2; unclear D gene. With 4 bases removed from V and 3 bases from J, the gap between germline ends came to 9 bases. There are 13 residues in the CDR3. CDR3: CASSSAGDYGYTF. In nucleotides, the CDR3 is TGTGCCAGCAGTTCAGCCGGGGACTATGGCTACACCTTC.

CDR3 sequence (DNA): TGTGCCAGCAGCGGTTGGGACAGGGGTAAAGCTTTCTTT. Its translation: CASSGWDRGKAFF. This chain uses TRBV21-1 with TRBJ1-1; TRBD1 reflects the table's D call only, with no check against the DNA. TRBV21-1 constitutes a pseudogene. This CDR3 has 13 amino acids.

CDR3 loop: CASSLQGDGEKLFF. The DNA of the CDR3 is TGTGCCAGTAGTCTACAGGGGGACGGTGAAAAACTGTTTTTT. The genes are TRBV19 and TRBJ1-4, with TRBD1 identical over 8 bases. From germline, CDR1 is LNHDA and CDR2 SQIVND (reference sequence). The CDR3 is 14 residues long. The trim removed 5 bases at V and 7 bases at J, leaving 6 bases unmatched. The complete variable domain, with remaining parts taken from reference TRBV19 and TRBJ1-4, reads DGGITQSPKYLFRKEGQNVTLSCEQNLNHDAMYWYRQDPGQGLRLIYYSQIVNDFQKGDIAEGYSVSREKKESFPLTVTSAQKNPTAFYLCASSLQGDGEKLFFGSGTQLSVL.

The gene calls are TRBV4-3 and TRBJ2-2; D is ambiguous. The CDR3 extends over 15 amino acids. From germline, CDR1 is LGHNA and CDR2 YSLEER. V dropped 0 bases and J dropped 5 bases, with 10 bases sitting between them. The CDR3 protein is CASSQDTRGTGELFF. The CDR3 DNA reads as TGCGCCAGCAGCCAAGACACCCGAGGAACCGGGGAGCTGTTTTTT.

The CDR3 loop is CASSLGFRGITEAFF. CDR3 in DNA: TGTGCCAGCAGCTTAGGGTTCAGGGGAATAACTGAAGCTTTCTTT. The chain is built from TRBV7-2 and TRBJ1-1; a weak D match, TRBD1 (6 bases). Germline CDR1 SGHTA, CDR2 FQGNSA. The CDR3 has 15 amino acids. Trimming took off 1 base at V and 5 bases at J, with 14 bases between the two ends.

Comments on this clone: Mismatch with germline at one junction end may stem from a read error. CDR3 DNA: TGTGCCAGCAGCCGAACCGGGACAGGGAACACCGGGGAGCTGCTTTTT. It yields the protein CASSRTGTGNTGELLF. The J gene is TRBJ2-2, the V gene TRBV5-5, with 9 bases fitting TRBD1. Germline loops: CDR1 SGHKS, CDR2 YYEKEE (reference sequence). The length of the CDR3 is 16 residues.

The chain combines TRBV7-8 with TRBJ2-5, with D tentatively TRBD1 (5 bases). Looked up from germline, CDR1 is SGHVS and CDR2 is FQNEAQ. The CDR3 extends over 14 amino acids. V was shortened by 1 base and J by 2 bases, with 8 bases between the two germline ends. CDR3 in amino acids: CASSLDRNQETQYF. DNA for the CDR3: TGTGCCAGCAGCTTAGACAGGAATCAAGAGACCCAGTACTTC. Based on the CDR3 plus reference TRBV7-8 and TRBJ2-5, the full variable domain is GAGVSQSPRYKVAKRGQDVALRCDPISGHVSLFWYQQALGQGPEFLTYFQNEAQLDKSGLPSDRFFAERPEGSVSTLKIQRTQQEDSAVYLCASSLDRNQETQYFGPGTRLLVL.

The gene calls are TRBV6-5 and TRBJ1-3; D unresolved. Trimming shortened V by 2 bases and J by 0 bases, and 8 bases separated the two germline ends. This CDR3 contains 15 residues. The germline CDR1 and CDR2 sequences are MNHEY and SVGAGI. The CDR3 loop is CASSYQDSSGNTIYF. The CDR3 bases are TGTGCCAGCAGTTACCAGGATTCCTCTGGAAACACCATATATTTT.

This sequence joins TRBV2 and TRBJ2-7; 8 positions agree with TRBD1. There are 14 residues in the CDR3. V lost 7 bases, J lost 6 bases, and 11 bases stayed unmatched. Germline values: CDR1 SNHLY, CDR2 FYNNEI. The CDR3 region has the DNA TGTGCCAGCACCCAAGGTGGCAGGGGGCGCGAGCAGTACTTC. Translation gives CASTQGGRGREQYF.

This clone occurred once. This sequence joins TRBV4-3 and TRBJ2-7; maybe TRBD1 (5 bases). The CDR3 is 17 amino acids. Germline V lookup: CDR1 LGHNA, CDR2 YSLEER. The V gene lost 2 bases and the J gene lost 2 bases, with 19 bases spanning the gap. The CDR3 sequence is CASSQLTSGHPPYEQYF. As DNA, the CDR3 is TGCGCCAGCAGCCAACTAACTTCAGGGCATCCGCCCTACGAGCAGTACTTC.

The gene calls are TRBV9 and TRBJ1-3; perhaps TRBD1 as D (6 bases). This CDR3 has 17 amino acids. The germline gives CDR1 SGDLS, CDR2 YYNGEE. V dropped 0 bases and J dropped 4 bases, with 17 bases sitting between them. CDR3 sequence reads: CASSVDRGGASGNTIYF. CDR3 bases: TGTGCCAGCAGCGTAGATCGCGGGGGGGCATCCGGAAACACCATATATTTT. Using reference TRBV9 and TRBJ1-3 for the parts outside the CDR3, the full variable domain is DSGVTQTPKHLITATGQRVTLRCSPRSGDLSVYWYQQSLDQGLQFLIQYYNGEERAKGNILERFSAQQFPDLHSELNLSSLELGDSALYFCASSVDRGGASGNTIYFGEGSWLTVV.

The chain is built from TRBV7-6 and TRBJ2-5, with a tentative D call TRBD1 (5 bases). V was trimmed by 5 bases and J by 5 bases, leaving 9 bases between them. The CDR3 extends over 12 amino acids. CDR1 is SGHVS and CDR2 is FNYEAQ in the germline V gene. The CDR3 DNA is TGTGCCAGCAGCAAGAACAGGGAGACCCAGTACTTC. Amino acids: CASSKNRETQYF.